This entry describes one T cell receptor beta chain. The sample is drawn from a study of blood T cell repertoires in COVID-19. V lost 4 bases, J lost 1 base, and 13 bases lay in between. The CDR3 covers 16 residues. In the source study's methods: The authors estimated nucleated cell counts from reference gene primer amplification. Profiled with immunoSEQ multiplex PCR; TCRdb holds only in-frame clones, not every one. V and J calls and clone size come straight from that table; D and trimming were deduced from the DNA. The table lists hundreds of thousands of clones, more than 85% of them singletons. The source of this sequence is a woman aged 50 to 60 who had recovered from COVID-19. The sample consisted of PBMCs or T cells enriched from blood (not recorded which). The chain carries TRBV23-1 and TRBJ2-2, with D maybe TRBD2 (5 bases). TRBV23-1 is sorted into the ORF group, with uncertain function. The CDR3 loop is CASSRPGSGNTGELFF. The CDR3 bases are TGCGCCAGCAGTCGCCCTGGGAGCGGGAACACCGGGGAGCTGTTTTTT.